These 30 T cell receptor beta chains came from one sample sequenced in a study of PD-1 blockade in classical Hodgkin lymphoma. Clones were sequenced by immunoSEQ multiplex PCR, and TCRdb holds only the in-frame ones, with some missing. The repertoire holds about 61,000 clones, with around 87% as singletons. All trial patients relapsed after autologous stem cell transplantation. This sample comprised peripheral blood mononuclear cells (PBMCs), obtained at baseline. The receptors derive from a human donor with classical Hodgkin lymphoma.

This chain connects TRBV4-1 to TRBJ1-2; D is unresolved. Germline CDR1 reads MGHRA; CDR2 reads YSYEKL. The CDR3 totals 15 residues. V was trimmed by 2 bases and J by 10 bases, leaving 20 bases between them. Here the CDR3 reads CASSQQGRRYRDYTF. In nucleotides, the CDR3 is TGCGCCAGCAGCCAACAAGGCCGACGGTACCGGGACTACACCTTC.

V usage is TRBV27 and J usage is TRBJ1-1; no clear D. V lost 5 bases to trimming and J lost 8 bases, with 12 bases between them. The CDR3 runs 12 residues. Germline-derived CDR1 and CDR2 are MNHEY and SMNVEV (reference sequence). The CDR3 protein is CASSPVGREAFF. Here the CDR3 DNA reads TGTGCCAGCAGTCCCGTTGGAAGAGAAGCTTTCTTT.

The V call is TRBV18, the J call TRBJ1-4; D not certain. Germline V gene data show CDR1 as KGHSH and CDR2 as LQKENI. The CDR3 runs 17 residues. Between the trimmed V and J ends, which lost 2 bases and 0 bases, there was a span of 13 bases. CDR3 amino acids: CASSPAVGSSTNEKLFF. CDR3 DNA: TGTGCCAGCTCACCAGCGGTCGGCAGCTCAACTAATGAAAAACTGTTTTTT.

The J gene is TRBJ2-2, the V gene TRBV11-3; D is perhaps TRBD1 (6 bases). Trimming pared 1 base from V and 0 bases from J, leaving 9 bases between. Germline CDR1 and CDR2: SGHNT and YENEEA. This CDR3 has 16 residues. Written as DNA, the CDR3 is TGTGCCAGCAGCTTAGGGCACAGGGCGAACACCGGGGAGCTGTTTTTT. Translating it yields CASSLGHRANTGELFF.

The table lists this clone with a count of one. The chain joins TRBV11-2 to TRBJ2-7; no definite D call. CDR1 and CDR2 (germline): SGHAT, FQNNGV. The CDR3 covers 13 residues. V was clipped by 4 bases and J by 2 bases, with 9 bases between them. CDR3 sequence reads: CASSSGYPYEQYF. The CDR3 DNA reads TGTGCCAGCAGCTCTGGATACCCCTACGAGCAGTACTTC. Supplemented by reference TRBV11-2 and TRBJ2-7, the full variable domain reads EAGVAQSPRYKIIEKRQSVAFWCNPISGHATLYWYQQILGQGPKLLIQFQNNGVVDDSQLPKDRFSAERLKGVDSTLKIQPAKLEDSAVYLCASSSGYPYEQYFGPGTRLTVT.

The rearrangement joins TRBV5-1 to TRBJ2-1, with 11 nucleotides matching TRBD2. V lost 3 bases, J lost 2 bases, and 10 bases stayed unmatched. Germline V gene lookup returns CDR1 SGHRS and CDR2 YFSETQ. The CDR3 has 18 amino acids. This chain's CDR3 is CASSSPGLADGPYNEQFF. The CDR3 nucleotides read TGCGCCAGCAGCTCGCCGGGACTAGCGGATGGCCCCTACAATGAGCAGTTCTTC.

The V call is TRBV4-2, the J call TRBJ1-2; the match to TRBD1 covers 7 bases. CDR1 LGHNA and CDR2 YNFKEQ come from the germline V gene. V lost 8 bases to trimming and J lost 4 bases; unmatched junction nucleotides: 13. CDR3 length equals 15 residues. CDR3 residues: CASAALGTEVYGYTF. The CDR3 DNA sequence: TGTGCCAGCGCTGCCTTAGGGACAGAGGTCTATGGCTACACCTTC.

This chain connects TRBV18 to TRBJ1-6; 7 bases match TRBD1. V lost 2 bases to trimming and J lost 4 bases; unmatched junction nucleotides: 5. The CDR3 has 16 amino acids. CDR1 is KGHSH and CDR2 is LQKENI in the germline V gene. CDR3 sequence (DNA): TGTGCCAGCTCACCAATGACAGGGAGTTATAATTCACCCCTCCACTTT. Protein sequence: CASSPMTGSYNSPLHF.

The chain is built from TRBV4-1 and TRBJ1-6; 7 positions agree with TRBD1. The V gene's germline CDR1 is MGHRA and CDR2 YSYEKL. The CDR3 totals 16 residues. V trimming: 2 bases; J trimming: 7 bases; junction bases outside the gene matches: 8. DNA for the CDR3: TGCGCCAGCAGCCAATTCGTTGACAGGGCCAATTCACCCCTCCACTTT. As protein: CASSQFVDRANSPLHF.

For the CDR3, the DNA is TGTGCCAGCAGTGAATGTAATACGTACTTGGGCGAGCAGTACTTC. Translated, it gives CASSECNTYLGEQYF. V usage is TRBV2 and J usage is TRBJ2-7; no definite D call. Germline values: CDR1 SNHLY, CDR2 FYNNEI. Trimming left V 2 bases short and J 6 bases short, with 17 bases between. This CDR3 has 15 amino acids.

The chain employs TRBV4-1 and TRBJ2-5, with D maybe TRBD2 (6 bases). CDR3 length: 16 amino acids. V lost 0 bases to trimming and J lost 3 bases, with 14 bases between them. Looked up from germline, CDR1 is MGHRA and CDR2 is YSYEKL. CDR3 sequence reads: CASSQEFGTLKETQYF. CDR3 DNA: TGCGCCAGCAGCCAAGAGTTCGGGACTTTAAAAGAGACCCAGTACTTC.

The genes are TRBV30 and TRBJ1-4; the match to TRBD1 covers 7 bases. The CDR3 has 11 residues. V lost 7 bases and J lost 5; bases outside the gene matches: 1. In germline, CDR1 is GTSNPN, CDR2 SVGIG (reference sequence). The CDR3 nucleotides read TGTGCCTTGGGACAGAATGAAAAACTGTTTTTT. It encodes CALGQNEKLFF. The variable domain in full, completed from reference TRBV30 and TRBJ1-4, reads SQTIHQWPATLVQPVGSPLSLECTVEGTSNPNLYWYRQAAGRGLQLLFYSVGIGQISSEVPQNLSASRPQDRQFILSSKKLLLSDSGFYLCALGQNEKLFFGSGTQLSVL.

The V gene is TRBV19, the J gene TRBJ1-4; D gene ambiguous. The CDR3 has 14 amino acids. Trimming pared 0 bases from V and 14 bases from J, leaving 16 bases between. Looked up from germline, CDR1 is LNHDA and CDR2 is SQIVND (reference sequence). CDR3 protein: CASSIDPVDAPLFF. The CDR3 DNA sequence: TGTGCCAGTAGTATAGACCCGGTCGACGCACCTCTGTTTTTT.

The chain is built from TRBV11-2 and TRBJ2-7, with a possible D match to TRBD1 (6 bases). Trimming cost V 5 bases and J 2 bases, with 19 bases left between them. This CDR3 comprises 16 residues. Germline V gives CDR1 SGHAT, CDR2 FQNNGV. The CDR3 coding sequence is TGTGCCAGCAGCATTTGGTGGGGGCGTCACACCTACGAGCAGTACTTC. Encoded protein: CASSIWWGRHTYEQYF.

The gene calls are TRBV5-4 and TRBJ1-1; D is ambiguous. V was shortened by 0 bases and J by 5 bases, with 5 bases between the two germline ends. Germline V gene sequence: CDR1 SGHNT, CDR2 YYREEE (reference sequence). The CDR3 runs to 12 residues. The CDR3 DNA reads TGTGCCAGCAGCTTGGGGGTTACTGAAGCTTTCTTT. It yields the protein CASSLGVTEAFF.

This clone was seen once. The J gene is TRBJ2-7, the V gene TRBV19; no clear D gene. In germline, CDR1 is LNHDA, CDR2 SQIVND (reference sequence). V was pared by 3 bases and J by 3 bases, with 12 bases between. This CDR3 comprises 14 residues. The CDR3 bases are TGTGCCAGTAGTATCGGGCCATACTTCTACGAGCAGTACTTC. Translating it yields CASSIGPYFYEQYF.

Worth noting for this clone: The conserved phenylalanine or tryptophan is not found at the CDR3 terminus, so this likely reflects a read error. The DNA is omitted, as the CDR3 cannot be located on it reliably, and the CDR3 follows TCRdb's listing. The chain couples TRBV15 to TRBJ2-7; the table assigns TRBD2, which was not confirmed against the DNA. The germline CDR1 and CDR2 sequences are LNHNV and YYDKDF (reference sequence). Counting both end residues, the CDR3 totals 12 amino acids. CDR3 in amino acids: CATSRDRAGLTI.

This sequence joins TRBV6-1 and TRBJ1-5; a weak D match, TRBD1 (6 bases). The CDR3 extends over 15 amino acids. Germline values: CDR1 MNHNS, CDR2 SASEGT. Trimming pared 0 bases from V and 4 bases from J, leaving 10 bases between. CDR3 sequence: CASSEAGGGNQPQHF. The DNA of the CDR3 is TGTGCCAGCAGTGAAGCGGGGGGCGGAAATCAGCCCCAGCATTTT.

The rearrangement links TRBV9 to TRBJ2-2, with D perhaps being TRBD1 or TRBD2 (6 bases each). The CDR3 covers 15 residues. Trimming pared 5 bases from V and 4 bases from J, leaving 15 bases between. Per germline, CDR1 SGDLS and CDR2 YYNGEE. The CDR3 here is CASSMQGTPTGELFF. The DNA of the CDR3 is TGTGCCAGCAGTATGCAGGGGACTCCCACCGGGGAGCTGTTTTTT.

On this clone itself: Germline and junction disagree at one end, which may indicate a read error. This rearrangement joins TRBV29-1 to TRBJ2-7; tentatively, D is TRBD1 (6 bases). Germline V CDR1 and CDR2: SQVTM, ANQGSEA. This CDR3 contains 13 residues. The CDR3 DNA sequence: TGCAGCGTCGAAGGGACACGCTCCTACGAGCAGTACTTC. Amino acids: CSVEGTRSYEQYF.

This chain joins TRBV19 and TRBJ1-1, with D possibly matching TRBD1 (6 bases). The CDR3 loop spans 14 amino acids. Germline CDR1 is LNHDA and CDR2 is SQIVND (reference sequence). CDR3 in amino acids: CASQPVWRGDEAFF. CDR3 nucleotide sequence: TGTGCTTCGCAACCAGTGTGGAGGGGGGATGAAGCTTTCTTT.

This clone has only a few counts. The chain couples TRBV9 to TRBJ1-4; the D is unclear. Trimming removed 0 bases from V and 1 base from J, with 7 bases in between. CDR1 and CDR2 (germline): SGDLS, YYNGEE. The length of the CDR3 is 15 residues. CDR3 nucleotides: TGTGCCAGCAGCGTAGAATTCGGAACTAATGAAAAACTGTTTTTT. The encoded protein is CASSVEFGTNEKLFF.

The rearrangement links TRBV6-6 to TRBJ1-6, with a tentative D call TRBD1 (5 bases). CDR1 and CDR2 (germline): MNHNY, SVGAGI (reference sequence). This CDR3 spans 16 amino acids. Trimming pared 4 bases from V and 8 bases from J, leaving 18 bases between. The CDR3 sequence: CASSSTTGTTHSPLHF. The CDR3, as DNA: TGTGCCAGCAGTTCCACAACCGGGACCACACATTCACCCCTCCACTTT.

The V call is TRBV19, the J call TRBJ2-7; D is unresolved. V lost 6 bases to trimming and J lost 1 base, with 13 bases between them. The CDR3 is 14 residues long. Germline lookup yields CDR1 LNHDA and CDR2 SQIVND (reference sequence). The CDR3 bases are TGTGCCAGTAGCTGGGAACCTCGATCCTACGAGCAGTACTTC. This sequence encodes CASSWEPRSYEQYF.

The V call is TRBV5-6, the J call TRBJ1-1; D is perhaps TRBD1 (6 bases). Trimming stripped 5 bases from V and 4 bases from J, with 15 bases between. From germline, CDR1 is SGHDT and CDR2 YYEEEE. CDR3 length: 14 amino acids. The CDR3 here is CASRHFGTLTEAFF. Written as DNA, the CDR3 is TGTGCCAGCAGGCATTTCGGGACACTCACTGAAGCTTTCTTT.

The chain couples TRBV4-2 to TRBJ2-7, with TRBD1 matching 8 bases. Germline CDR1 reads LGHNA; CDR2 reads YNFKEQ. The length of the CDR3 is 16 residues. Trimming at V came to 0 bases and at J to 2 bases, leaving 6 bases not matched to a gene. The CDR3 is CASSQDRTGIPYEQYF. Written as DNA, the CDR3 is TGTGCCAGCAGCCAAGATAGGACAGGGATCCCCTACGAGCAGTACTTC.

This chain links TRBV6-5 with TRBJ2-7, with D tentatively TRBD1 or TRBD2 (5 bases each). The CDR3 loop spans 15 amino acids. The V gene lost 0 bases and the J gene lost 2 bases, with 11 bases spanning the gap. CDR1 is MNHEY and CDR2 is SVGAGI in the germline V gene. CDR3 coding DNA: TGTGCCAGCAGTTACTCAGGGGACCTCACCTACGAGCAGTACTTC. Translation gives CASSYSGDLTYEQYF.

This chain connects TRBV30 to TRBJ1-1; D gene uncertain. From germline, CDR1 is GTSNPN and CDR2 SVGIG (reference sequence). V lost 6 bases, J lost 1 base, and 15 bases lay in between. This CDR3 has 14 amino acids. CDR3: CACGGGRPNTEAFF. The DNA of the CDR3 is TGTGCCTGTGGTGGCGGGCGCCCGAACACTGAAGCTTTCTTT.

The chain links TRBV5-1 to TRBJ1-5; 7 positions agree with TRBD1. Germline trimming cut 4 bases from V and 3 bases from J; bases unmatched to any gene: 7. This CDR3 has 15 amino acids. Germline loops: CDR1 SGHRS, CDR2 YFSETQ. CDR3 DNA sequence: TGCGCCAGCAGCCCCACAGGGGAGCCCAATCAGCCCCAGCATTTT. Translated, it gives CASSPTGEPNQPQHF.

This clone was seen only once. The rearrangement uses TRBV7-2 and TRBJ1-5; 10 bases map to TRBD1. CDR1 and CDR2 (germline): SGHTA, FQGNSA. J gave up 6 bases and V 1 base, and 6 bases lay outside the gene matches. This CDR3 has 16 amino acids. The CDR3: CASSLEGTGARQPQHF. DNA of the CDR3: TGTGCCAGCAGCTTAGAAGGGACAGGGGCCCGTCAGCCCCAGCATTTT.